This T cell receptor (beta chain) was identified in a study of radiotherapy plus CTLA-4 blockade in lung cancer. Study as a whole: Among all patients, 15% to 20% showed objective responses, while roughly 28% had disease control.

As for this clone: Its antigen is not identified.

This CDR3 region has 11 residues. Looked up from germline, CDR1 is MNHNY and CDR2 is SVGAGI (reference sequence). V lost 10 bases, J lost 5 bases, and 11 bases lay in between. Here immunoSEQ multiplex PCR was the method, and the copy in TCRdb shows in-frame clones only, minus some. The table lists around 100,000 clones, around 79% of them singletons. Findings of the study overall: The study found tumor-derived TCR clones expanded in blood after radiotherapy plus ipilimumab. The authors reported that early blood T cell clone dynamics, with interferon-beta, best predicted response.

People whose metastatic non-small-cell lung cancer was chemo-refractory got focal radiation along with CTLA-4 blockade by ipilimumab. The source is a human donor with non-small cell lung cancer who had a partial response to radiotherapy plus ipilimumab. Some clones in this sample may be carry-over from other donors' samples. The sample consisted of peripheral blood, taken from a patient treated with radiotherapy plus ipilimumab. The chain recombines TRBV6-6 with TRBJ2-5; D is unclear. The CDR3 nucleotides are TGTGCCACCATTCTTGAGGAGACCCAGTACTTC. This codes for CATILEETQYF.